What follows describes a single T cell receptor beta chain. These data originate in a study of T cell responses to AZD1222 COVID-19 vaccine. Sequenced by immunoSEQ multiplex PCR; TCRdb stores in-frame clones only, minus some. The data show some 110,000 clones, with 65% to 85% seen just once and roughly 9.5% held by the top ten. Germline V gives CDR1 MNHNS, CDR2 SASEGT. The CDR3 runs 15 residues. The ends were cut back, 2 bases at V and 0 bases at J, with 9 bases in the middle. Sample: peripheral blood, taken on day 0 of AZD1222 vaccination. The rearrangement uses TRBV6-1 and TRBJ2-3; D ambiguous. The TCR originated in an adult in good health. The CDR3 sequence: CASSESRASTDTQYF. CDR3 in DNA: TGTGCCAGCAGTGAAAGTAGGGCAAGCACAGATACGCAGTATTTT.